This passage covers 11 T cell receptor beta chains from one sample sequenced in a study of patients and donors after allogeneic stem cell transplantation. Each CDR3 protein gets one entry after TCRdb re-called the RT-PCR reads with MiXCR. The data contain about 230,000 distinct CDR3 sequences, over 12% of them seen just once; the ten biggest clones take up 11%. The source material was blood, either unsorted or a sorted T cell fraction (not recorded which). The source is a human donor who was either an allogeneic HSCT recipient or a stem cell or donor lymphocyte infusion donor (not recorded which). It is not recorded whose cells these are; they may come from a transplant donor.

This clonotype showed up many times. The genes are TRBV9 and TRBJ1-5, with D possibly TRBD1 on 6 matching bases. Germline CDR1 SGDLS, CDR2 YYNGEE. Trimming removed 2 bases from V and 8 bases from J, with 11 bases in between. The CDR3 has 13 amino acids. CDR3 nucleotide sequence: TGTGCCAGCAGCGTGGGGGGCGCGGAGCCCCAGCATTTT. This sequence encodes CASSVGGAEPQHF.

This chain uses TRBV20-1 with TRBJ2-2; 9 bases line up with TRBD1. The ends lost 0 bases at V and 6 bases at J; junction bases unmatched: 14. Per germline, CDR1 DFQATT and CDR2 SNEGSKA (reference sequence). There are 18 residues in the CDR3. CDR3 nucleotides: TGCAGTGCTAGAGATGTTGGGACCCGGGACAGGGCCCCCGGGGAGCTGTTTTTT. It is translated as CSARDVGTRDRAPGELFF.

This clonotype was found many times. This rearrangement joins TRBV12-3 or TRBV12-4 to TRBJ1-2; 10 bases align to TRBD1. The CDR3 runs to 15 residues. After removal of 2 bases from V and 8 bases from J, the junction contained 8 bases not matched to a gene. In nucleotides, the CDR3 is TGTGCCAGCAGTTTACCACCGGGACAGGGGTACGGCTACACCTTC. Translated, it gives CASSLPPGQGYGYTF.

The chain has TRBV19 and TRBJ1-1; weak D call: TRBD1 (6 bases). This CDR3 comprises 13 residues. Germline-derived CDR1 and CDR2 are LNHDA and SQIVND (reference sequence). V was trimmed by 7 bases and J by 2 bases, leaving 11 bases between them. CDR3 loop: CASTWTANTEAFF. DNA for the CDR3: TGTGCCAGTACCTGGACAGCAAACACTGAAGCTTTCTTT.

This clonotype was seen a few times. This chain uses TRBV25-1 with TRBJ1-1; D unclear. Germline CDR1 reads MGHDK; CDR2 reads SYGVNS. Between the trimmed V and J ends, which lost 3 bases and 9 bases, there was a span of 8 bases. This CDR3 has 11 residues. Here the CDR3 DNA reads TGTGCCAGCAGTGAGCCACCGAAAGCTTTCTTT. Protein: CASSEPPKAFF.

The CDR3 protein is CAIRESKEGGTEAFF. CDR3 DNA sequence: TGTGCCATCAGAGAAAGTAAGGAGGGGGGCACTGAAGCTTTCTTT. The chain has TRBV10-3 and TRBJ1-1; D possibly corresponds to TRBD1 (6 bases). This CDR3 is built from 15 residues. The V and J ends lost 6 bases and 4 bases respectively, with 18 bases between them. The germline CDR1 and CDR2 sequences are ENHRY and SYGVKD.

This clonotype was seen many times. V gene TRBV10-3 combines with J gene TRBJ1-4, with 7 bases matching TRBD1. Trimming cost V 0 bases and J 4 bases; bases outside gene matches: 8. This CDR3 region has 17 residues. CDR1 ENHRY and CDR2 SYGVKD come from the germline V gene. CDR3 amino acids: CAISESSQGRYNEKLFF. CDR3 DNA sequence: TGTGCCATCAGTGAGTCCTCACAGGGGCGGTATAATGAAAAACTGTTTTTT.

This clonotype came up a few times. The chain couples TRBV7-9 to TRBJ1-2; 7 bases align to TRBD1. This CDR3 has 15 amino acids. Per germline, CDR1 SEHNR and CDR2 FQNEAQ (reference sequence). Unmatched junction bases numbered 7, after V lost 1 base and J lost 5 bases. The CDR3 region is CASSLDVQGEYGYTF. In nucleotides, the CDR3 is TGTGCCAGCAGCTTAGACGTCCAGGGGGAGTATGGCTACACCTTC.

The rearrangement links TRBV20-1 to TRBJ2-7; no firm D call. Trimming shortened V by 1 base and J by 7 bases, and 11 bases separated the two germline ends. The CDR3 covers 12 residues. Germline loops: CDR1 DFQATT, CDR2 SNEGSKA (reference sequence). CDR3 in amino acids: CSARGDRLEQYF. The CDR3 DNA reads TGCAGTGCTAGAGGAGATCGGCTGGAGCAGTACTTC.

This clonotype has just a few counts. The rearrangement uses TRBV7-6 and TRBJ1-2; D gene ambiguous. Germline assignment: CDR1 SGHVS and CDR2 FNYEAQ. The CDR3 spans 15 residues. V lost 2 bases to trimming and J lost 4 bases, with 14 bases between them. The DNA of the CDR3 is TGTGCCAGCAGCTTACTTTCTGGCAGCACCTATGGCTACACCTTC. This codes for CASSLLSGSTYGYTF.

The chain uses TRBV5-4 and TRBJ1-5, with D possibly being TRBD1 (6 bases). With 1 base removed from V and 1 base from J, the gap between germline ends came to 15 bases. The V gene's germline CDR1 is SGHNT and CDR2 YYREEE (reference sequence). The CDR3 is 17 amino acids. The CDR3 sequence is CASSLSGGLGSNQPQHF. CDR3 bases: TGTGCCAGCAGCTTGAGCGGGGGGCTGGGGAGCAATCAGCCCCAGCATTTT.